These 30 T cell receptor beta chains originate from one sample sequenced in a study of TIL therapy for anti-PD-1-resistant metastatic lung cancer. Time point given: pre-treatment sample, taken before nivolumab and TIL therapy. This was the immunoSEQ v3 assay. Some clones are missing from TCRdb's copy, which holds only in-frame ones; the method was immunoSEQ multiplex PCR. The table lists more than 15,000 clones, roughly four fifths of them singletons, with about 2% in the top ten. The specimen comprised blood, sampled at baseline. The source of these receptors is a person aged 25-80 years with non-small cell lung cancer.

The V and J genes are TRBV6-1 and TRBJ1-5; D remains ambiguous. This CDR3 spans 13 amino acids. Trimming left V 8 bases short and J 2 bases short, with 10 bases between. CDR1 and CDR2 (germline): MNHNS, SASEGT. The CDR3 DNA reads TGTGCCAGCTACCACTCGGGCAATCAGCCCCAGCATTTT. The encoded protein is CASYHSGNQPQHF.

This chain connects TRBV28 to TRBJ1-2; D possibly corresponds to TRBD1 (5 bases). The CDR3 has 15 amino acids. CDR1 and CDR2 (germline): MDHEN, SYDVKM. The V end was cut by 2 bases, the J end by 4 bases, with 14 bases between. The CDR3 sequence is CASSLDLGEGYGYTF. The CDR3 DNA reads TGTGCCAGCAGTTTAGATCTGGGGGAAGGCTATGGCTACACCTTC.

The J gene is TRBJ2-3, the V gene TRBV7-2; 12 positions agree with TRBD2. J gave up 4 bases and V 5 bases, and 7 bases lay outside the gene matches. This CDR3 contains 16 residues. CDR1 SGHTA and CDR2 FQGNSA come from the germline V gene. The DNA for the CDR3 is TGTGCCAGCAGCCCCCGGACTAGCGGGGCCCCAGATACGCAGTATTTT. Its translation: CASSPRTSGAPDTQYF.

This clone came up once. The chain recombines TRBV18 with TRBJ1-2, with D possibly matching TRBD1 (6 bases). Germline CDR1 KGHSH, CDR2 LQKENI. Trimming left V 2 bases short and J 3 bases short, with 10 bases between. The CDR3 consists of 14 residues. The CDR3 DNA sequence: TGTGCCAGCTCACCAGGGGGCGGCTACTATGGCTACACCTTC. Translated: CASSPGGGYYGYTF.

This chain connects TRBV28 to TRBJ2-2; 8 bases are a match to TRBD2. V lost 3 bases, J lost 1 base, and 7 bases stayed unmatched. This CDR3 is 17 amino acids long. Germline V gene sequence: CDR1 MDHEN, CDR2 SYDVKM. This chain's CDR3 is CASSLGSGSLNTGELFF. CDR3 bases: TGTGCCAGCAGTTTGGGGAGCGGGAGTTTGAACACCGGGGAGCTGTTTTTT.

The chain carries TRBV2 and TRBJ2-7; D possibly corresponds to TRBD2 (6 bases). Germline V lookup: CDR1 SNHLY, CDR2 FYNNEI. This CDR3 contains 14 residues. V gave up 6 bases and J gave up 4 bases, with 16 bases separating them. As DNA, the CDR3 is TGTGCCAGCAGAAAGGACGGGAGAGGGTACGAGCAGTACTTC. Translating it yields CASRKDGRGYEQYF.

The chain links TRBV5-1 to TRBJ1-1; D may be TRBD1 (6 bases). Germline CDR1 SGHRS, CDR2 YFSETQ. The CDR3 contains 14 residues. Trimming took off 3 bases at V and 5 bases at J, with 14 bases between the two ends. This chain's CDR3 is CASSSIQGRTEAFF. CDR3 nucleotides: TGCGCCAGCAGCTCAATACAGGGCCGGACTGAAGCTTTCTTT.

This rearrangement joins TRBV5-4 to TRBJ2-1, with 14 bases identical to TRBD2. CDR3 length: 15 residues. Germline loops: CDR1 SGHNT, CDR2 YYREEE (reference sequence). J lost 9 bases, V lost 3 bases, and 5 bases had no gene match. The CDR3 protein is CASSSGLAGGLEQFF. In DNA form, the CDR3 reads TGTGCCAGCAGCTCCGGACTAGCGGGAGGTCTTGAGCAGTTCTTC. Together with reference TRBV5-4 and TRBJ2-1, the CDR3 gives the full variable domain: ETGVTQSPTHLIKTRGQQVTLRCSSQSGHNTVSWYQQALGQGPQFIFQYYREEENGRGNFPPRFSGLQFPNYSSELNVNALELDDSALYLCASSSGLAGGLEQFFGPGTRLTVL.

The DNA of the CDR3 is TGTGCCAGCAGTCGGGACGGCACCGGGGAGCTGTTTTTT. This translates into CASSRDGTGELFF. The J gene is TRBJ2-2, the V gene TRBV7-9; either TRBD1 or TRBD2 may supply D (5 bases each). The length of the CDR3 is 13 residues. Trimming removed 6 bases at V and 4 bases at J, with 9 bases between. CDR1 and CDR2 (germline): SEHNR, FQNEAQ (reference sequence). Filled out from reference TRBV7-9 and TRBJ2-2, the complete variable domain reads DTGVSQNPRHKITKRGQNVTFRCDPISEHNRLYWYRQTLGQGPEFLTYFQNEAQLEKSRLLSDRFSAERPKGSFSTLEIQRTEQGDSAMYLCASSRDGTGELFFGEGSRLTVL.

In its sample, this clone was seen once. This chain uses TRBV27 with TRBJ2-2; 9 bases line up with TRBD2. In germline, CDR1 is MNHEY, CDR2 SMNVEV (reference sequence). The CDR3 has 21 residues. J was trimmed by 3 bases and V by 5 bases; bases with no gene match: 22. The CDR3 loop is CASSVRLVGGRASIDTGELFF. The CDR3 DNA follows: TGTGCCAGCAGTGTCAGACTGGTGGGCGGGAGGGCCTCGATAGACACCGGGGAGCTGTTTTTT.

This chain uses TRBV5-6 with TRBJ1-5; 9 positions match TRBD1. V trimming: 2 bases; J trimming: 4 bases; junction bases outside the gene matches: 4. Germline V gives CDR1 SGHDT, CDR2 YYEEEE. The CDR3 extends over 15 amino acids. The CDR3 DNA reads as TGTGCCAGCAGCTTAGGGACAGGGAAGAATCAGCCCCAGCATTTT. Translation: CASSLGTGKNQPQHF.

The CDR3 loop reads CASSLERGGANVLTF. CDR3 DNA: TGTGCCAGCAGCTTAGAGAGGGGTGGGGCCAACGTCCTGACTTTC. The chain combines TRBV7-6 with TRBJ2-6; D is possibly TRBD1 or TRBD2 (5 bases each). Deletions cut 1 base from V and 3 bases from J, with 7 bases between. The CDR3 spans 15 residues. CDR1 and CDR2 from the germline V gene are SGHVS and FNYEAQ.

This clone was seen only once. J is TRBJ2-7 and V is TRBV5-6, with D perhaps matching TRBD1 (5 bases). From germline, CDR1 is SGHDT and CDR2 YYEEEE. V shed 2 bases and J shed 7 bases, with 13 bases lying between them. This CDR3 is built from 13 residues. Here the CDR3 reads CASSFQGAYEQYF. Written as DNA, the CDR3 is TGTGCCAGCAGCTTTCAAGGGGCTTATGAGCAGTACTTC.

This chain joins TRBV5-1 and TRBJ2-1; 12 positions agree with TRBD2. The CDR3 spans 16 residues. Germline V gives CDR1 SGHRS, CDR2 YFSETQ. V was pared by 4 bases and J by 6 bases, with 8 bases of the junction left unmatched. In nucleotides, the CDR3 is TGCGCCAGCAGCGGTTCTAGCGGGGGGGCCCCCAATGAGCAGTTCTTC. Translated, it gives CASSGSSGGAPNEQFF. Combining the CDR3 with reference TRBV5-1 and TRBJ2-1 gives the whole variable domain KAGVTQTPRYLIKTRGQQVTLSCSPISGHRSVSWYQQTPGQGLQFLFEYFSETQRNKGNFPGRFSGRQFSNSRSEMNVSTLELGDSALYLCASSGSSGGAPNEQFFGPGTRLTVL.

This chain connects TRBV7-2 to TRBJ1-2; D is undetermined. Per the germline V gene, CDR1 is SGHTA and CDR2 is FQGNSA. V shed 3 bases and J shed 4 bases, with 18 bases lying between them. The CDR3 covers 16 residues. The CDR3 sequence is CASSFIGGQRLYGYTF. Written as DNA, the CDR3 is TGTGCCAGCAGCTTCATCGGCGGGCAGAGACTCTATGGCTACACCTTC. The full variable domain, its missing parts supplied by reference TRBV7-2 and TRBJ1-2, is GAGVSQSPSNKVTEKGKDVELRCDPISGHTALYWYRQSLGQGLEFLIYFQGNSAPDKSGLPSDRFSAERTGGSVSTLTIQRTQQEDSAVYLCASSFIGGQRLYGYTFGSGTRLTVV.

The V and J genes are TRBV6-6 and TRBJ2-7; the match to TRBD2 covers 7 bases. CDR3 size: 14 residues. The J segment lost 4 bases and the V segment lost 0 bases, leaving 3 bases of the junction unmatched. The germline CDR1 and CDR2 sequences are MNHNY and SVGAGI (reference sequence). As DNA, the CDR3 is TGTGCCAGCAGTTACTCGGGGGGAGGGTACGAGCAGTACTTC. This encodes CASSYSGGGYEQYF.

This chain joins TRBV11-1 and TRBJ1-1, with D hard to call. Per germline, CDR1 SGHAT and CDR2 FQDESV (reference sequence). The CDR3 consists of 16 residues. Trimming took off 7 bases at V and 10 bases at J, with 28 bases between the two ends. CDR3 DNA: TGTGCCAGCACCTGGGCAAAGGGCAGGACCACCGCCGGAGCTTTCTTT. Translation: CASTWAKGRTTAGAFF.

The chain carries TRBV15 and TRBJ1-3, with D hard to call. The V gene's germline CDR1 is LNHNV and CDR2 YYDKDF (reference sequence). V lost 1 base and J 0 bases, leaving 16 bases between the germline ends. This CDR3 has 18 amino acids. CDR3 sequence (DNA): TGTGCCACCAGCAGAGGAACCAGAGGGCTCTCCTCTGGAAACACCATATATTTT. It codes for CATSRGTRGLSSGNTIYF.

This sequence joins TRBV30 and TRBJ2-4; TRBD1 agrees at 7 bases. J gave up 11 bases and V 1 base, and 11 bases lay outside the gene matches. Per germline, CDR1 GTSNPN and CDR2 SVGIG (reference sequence). This CDR3 has 14 residues. CDR3 residues: CAWSGGQARGFQYF. CDR3 nucleotide sequence: TGTGCCTGGAGTGGAGGACAGGCGCGCGGCTTTCAGTACTTC.

The chain uses TRBV6-4 and TRBJ2-7, with TRBD2 as a possible D gene (5 bases). Between the trimmed V and J ends, which lost 7 bases and 12 bases, there was a span of 10 bases. There are 9 residues in the CDR3. Germline loops: CDR1 MRHNA, CDR2 SNTAGT. The CDR3 protein is CASTRVRYF. CDR3 DNA: TGTGCCAGCACGAGGGTCAGGTACTTC.

V usage is TRBV7-2 and J usage is TRBJ1-5; the D gene is possibly TRBD1 (6 bases). Trimming cost V 7 bases and J 4 bases, with 17 bases left between them. This CDR3 is built from 15 residues. Germline V gives CDR1 SGHTA, CDR2 FQGNSA. In DNA form, the CDR3 reads TGTGCCAGCACCTTCGACGACAGGCCAAATCAGCCCCAGCATTTT. It specifies CASTFDDRPNQPQHF.

This clone was observed a single time. This chain links TRBV11-2 with TRBJ2-6, with D unresolved. Trimming stripped 5 bases from V and 1 base from J, with 6 bases between. The CDR3 spans 14 residues. Germline CDR1 is SGHAT and CDR2 is FQNNGV. This CDR3 is CASSPQSGANVLTF. CDR3 bases: TGTGCCAGCAGCCCCCAGTCTGGGGCCAACGTCCTGACTTTC.

The chain recombines TRBV11-2 with TRBJ2-1; D might be TRBD1 (6 bases). CDR3 length equals 15 residues. Trimming left V 2 bases short and J 4 bases short, with 12 bases between. CDR1 is SGHAT, CDR2 FQNNGV, per germline. CDR3 amino acids: CASSLTGQGYNEQFF. The CDR3 DNA reads TGTGCCAGCAGCTTAACAGGGCAGGGTTACAATGAGCAGTTCTTC.

This chain connects TRBV7-2 to TRBJ1-4; D unresolved. Germline V gene sequence: CDR1 SGHTA, CDR2 FQGNSA. The CDR3 is made up of 15 amino acids. The germline V and J ends were trimmed by 6 bases and 1 base, with 12 bases remaining between them. The CDR3 nucleotides read TGTGCCAGCAGAACCGGGGAGGGAACTAATGAAAAACTGTTTTTT. Amino acids: CASRTGEGTNEKLFF.

The chain couples TRBV7-2 to TRBJ1-1; D not certain. Trimming stripped 1 base from V and 4 bases from J, with 10 bases between. CDR1 SGHTA and CDR2 FQGNSA come from the germline V gene. The CDR3 is made up of 14 amino acids. The CDR3 DNA follows: TGTGCCAGCAGCTTAGTGGAGGGAAGCACTGAAGCTTTCTTT. Translating gives CASSLVEGSTEAFF. Looking up the rest from reference TRBV7-2 and TRBJ1-1 gives the full variable domain: GAGVSQSPSNKVTEKGKDVELRCDPISGHTALYWYRQSLGQGLEFLIYFQGNSAPDKSGLPSDRFSAERTGGSVSTLTIQRTQQEDSAVYLCASSLVEGSTEAFFGQGTRLTVV.

The chain links TRBV6-6 to TRBJ1-5, with 8 bases aligning to TRBD1. Germline lookup yields CDR1 MNHNY and CDR2 SVGAGI (reference sequence). The junction had 7 bases not matched to a gene; V was cut back by 10 bases and J by 2 bases. The CDR3 loop spans 14 amino acids. CDR3 protein: CAKTGGLGNQPQHF. DNA for the CDR3: TGTGCCAAAACAGGGGGATTGGGCAATCAGCCCCAGCATTTT.

The chain has TRBV20-1 and TRBJ1-4, with TRBD1 matching over 7 bases. Germline CDR1 is DFQATT and CDR2 is SNEGSKA (reference sequence). This CDR3 is 11 amino acids long. Germline trimming cut 3 bases from V and 8 bases from J; bases unmatched to any gene: 0. Here the CDR3 reads CSARTGEKLFF. The CDR3 DNA follows: TGCAGTGCTAGGACAGGGGAAAAACTGTTTTTT.

This clone is categorized as medium-sized (0.01 to 0.1%). V is TRBV6-1 and J is TRBJ2-7; 8 positions agree with TRBD1. Germline CDR1 is MNHNS and CDR2 is SASEGT. The CDR3 spans 16 residues. With 2 bases clipped from V and 5 bases from J, the junction kept 11 bases outside the gene matches. CDR3 loop: CASSELIAGGYHEQYF. Here the CDR3 DNA reads TGTGCCAGCAGTGAATTGATAGCAGGGGGCTACCACGAGCAGTACTTC.

V usage is TRBV4-2 and J usage is TRBJ1-2; D remains unclear. The germline CDR1 and CDR2 sequences are LGHNA and YNFKEQ. The CDR3 has 18 amino acids. Trimming took off 0 bases at V and 0 bases at J, with 17 bases between the two ends. The CDR3 DNA is TGTGCCAGCAGCCAAGATATTACGGGGTTTCAAGCTAACTATGGCTACACCTTC. It yields the protein CASSQDITGFQANYGYTF.

The V gene is TRBV7-9, the J gene TRBJ2-5; D is undetermined. This CDR3 contains 15 residues. The V gene lost 1 base and the J gene lost 4 bases, with 13 bases spanning the gap. Germline lookup yields CDR1 SEHNR and CDR2 FQNEAQ (reference sequence). CDR3 nucleotides: TGTGCCAGCAGCTTAGTAAGCACAAAAGGAGAGACCCAGTACTTC. It codes for CASSLVSTKGETQYF.